The 14 T cell receptor beta chains presented below share a single source sample, sequenced in a study of early T cells in non-severe SARS-CoV-2 infection. TCRdb recomputed calls from the 5' RACE reads with MiXCR, one row per CDR3 protein. The sample records over 75,000 distinct CDR3 sequences, less than 15% being singletons. Source material: whole blood. The origin of the receptors is an adult who was a healthcare worker with PCR-confirmed SARS-CoV-2 infection or an uninfected control (not recorded which).

This clonotype was seen more than once but under ten times. The V gene is TRBV20-1, the J gene TRBJ1-2, with a possible D match to TRBD1 (6 bases). This CDR3 is built from 14 residues. Germline V lookup: CDR1 DFQATT, CDR2 SNEGSKA (reference sequence). Trimming took 0 bases from V and 8 from J, leaving 16 bases between them. The DNA for the CDR3 is TGCAGTGCTAGAGATCCGGGAGGGGGATCGGGCTACACCTTC. Translating it yields CSARDPGGGSGYTF.

This chain links TRBV11-2 with TRBJ1-1; 7 bases map to TRBD1. The germline gives CDR1 SGHAT, CDR2 FQNNGV. CDR3 length: 16 amino acids. J lost 2 bases, V lost 5 bases, and 11 bases had no gene match. The CDR3 coding sequence is TGTGCCAGCAGCCGCCTATCACAGGGGATAAACACTGAAGCTTTCTTT. Residues: CASSRLSQGINTEAFF.

The CDR3 loop is CASRGTTSEAFF. The DNA for the CDR3 is TGTGCCAGCAGAGGGACGACCTCTGAAGCTTTCTTT. V is TRBV28 and J is TRBJ1-1; D possibly corresponds to TRBD1 (5 bases). Germline-derived CDR1 and CDR2 are MDHEN and SYDVKM. With 6 bases removed from V and 6 bases from J, the gap between germline ends came to 11 bases. This CDR3 has 12 residues.

The chain uses TRBV29-1 and TRBJ2-7, with D tentatively TRBD1 (5 bases). Germline V gives CDR1 SQVTM, CDR2 ANQGSEA. This CDR3 is 13 amino acids long. Trimming took 4 bases from V and 2 from J, leaving 12 bases between them. For the CDR3, the DNA is TGCAGCGTTGGAGGACACAACACCTACGAGCAGTACTTC. Its protein is CSVGGHNTYEQYF.

V is TRBV7-9 and J is TRBJ1-5; no reliable D call. Germline CDR1 is SEHNR and CDR2 is FQNEAQ (reference sequence). The V gene lost 5 bases and the J gene lost 7 bases, with 9 bases spanning the gap. The CDR3 is 12 residues long. DNA of the CDR3: TGTGCCAGCAGCAGGGAATCGCAGCCCCAGCATTTT. Translating it yields CASSRESQPQHF.

At least ten counts were recorded for this clonotype. The chain combines TRBV6-5 with TRBJ2-5, with D unresolved. CDR1 MNHEY and CDR2 SVGAGI come from the germline V gene. This CDR3 spans 12 amino acids. V was pared by 0 bases and J by 5 bases, with 4 bases between. CDR3 bases: TGTGCCAGCAGTTACTCGAGGGAGACCCAGTACTTC. Amino acids: CASSYSRETQYF.

This clonotype was observed a handful of times. The V and J genes are TRBV6-2 or TRBV6-3 and TRBJ1-1, with a weak D call TRBD1 (5 bases). The length of the CDR3 is 16 residues. Germline assignment: CDR1 MNHEY and CDR2 SVGEGT. V was cut by 6 bases and J by 1 base, with 18 bases left in between. The DNA of the CDR3 is TGTGCCAGCAGAAGGGACTCCTCAATGGGGAACACTGAAGCTTTCTTT. Its translation: CASRRDSSMGNTEAFF.

This clonotype was counted between two and nine times. This rearrangement joins TRBV2 to TRBJ1-1, with TRBD1 as a possible D gene (5 bases). The CDR3 totals 12 residues. V lost 7 bases and J lost 1, with 7 bases in between. The germline CDR1 and CDR2 sequences are SNHLY and FYNNEI. CDR3: CASTGQNTEAFF. The CDR3 bases are TGTGCCAGCACTGGACAGAACACTGAAGCTTTCTTT.

In regard to this clonotype: It may be a read error: a sequence one base away is much more abundant. The chain carries TRBV18 and TRBJ1-1, with D perhaps TRBD1 (6 bases). Germline V gene sequence: CDR1 KGHSH, CDR2 LQKENI. CDR3 size: 15 residues. V was shortened by 1 base and J by 7 bases, with 16 bases between the two germline ends. CDR3 bases: TGTGCCAGCTCACCACTAGACAGGAGAGAAATTGAAGCTTTCTTT. Translation: CASSPLDRREIEAFF. Variable domain in full (rest from reference TRBV18 and TRBJ1-1): NAGVMQNPRHLVRRRGQEARLRCSPMKGHSHVYWYRQLPEEGLKFMVYLQKENIIDESGMPKERFSAEFPKEGPSILRIQQVVRGDSAAYFCASSPLDRREIEAFFGQGTRLTVV.

This chain connects TRBV28 to TRBJ1-3, with D unresolved. This CDR3 is 15 amino acids long. CDR1 is MDHEN and CDR2 is SYDVKM in the germline V gene. V was trimmed by 2 bases and J by 0 bases, leaving 8 bases between them. The chain's CDR3 is CASSLGSGSGNTIYF. The DNA of the CDR3 is TGTGCCAGCAGTTTAGGTTCGGGCTCTGGAAACACCATATATTTT. The full variable domain, rest sourced from reference TRBV28 and TRBJ1-3, is DVKVTQSSRYLVKRTGEKVFLECVQDMDHENMFWYRQDPGLGLRLIYFSYDVKMKEKGDIPEGYSVSREKKERFSLILESASTNQTSMYLCASSLGSGSGNTIYFGEGSWLTVV.

This clonotype has ten or more counts. This chain connects TRBV7-6 to TRBJ2-3, with D perhaps being TRBD1 or TRBD2 (6 bases each). This CDR3 has 15 residues. The V and J ends lost 0 bases and 4 bases respectively, with 11 bases between them. Germline V lookup: CDR1 SGHVS, CDR2 FNYEAQ. The CDR3 protein is CASSLAPRGADTQYF. The CDR3 DNA is TGTGCCAGCAGCTTAGCCCCGAGGGGGGCAGATACGCAGTATTTT.

This clonotype was seen many times. The chain carries TRBV6-2 or TRBV6-3 and TRBJ2-5; D may be TRBD2 (5 bases). The CDR3 extends over 14 amino acids. V lost 7 bases to trimming and J lost 4 bases, with 16 bases between them. CDR1 is MNHEY, CDR2 SVGEGT, per germline. The chain's CDR3 is CASKSLAYVETQYF. CDR3 DNA sequence: TGTGCCAGCAAATCGCTAGCTTACGTAGAGACCCAGTACTTC.

This clonotype was observed a few times. The J gene is TRBJ1-2, the V gene TRBV12-3 or TRBV12-4; D possibly corresponds to TRBD1 (6 bases). The CDR3 has 15 amino acids. V gave up 6 bases and J gave up 5 bases, with 19 bases separating them. The CDR3 sequence: CASSSYRDKYYGYTF. In DNA form, the CDR3 reads TGTGCCAGCAGCTCCTACCGGGACAAGTATTATGGCTACACCTTC.

Ten or more counts support this clonotype. The chain joins TRBV6-5 to TRBJ1-1; TRBD1 is a possible D gene (6 bases). The ends were cut back, 0 bases at V and 5 bases at J, with 7 bases in the middle. The germline V gene has CDR1 MNHEY and CDR2 SVGAGI. The CDR3 loop spans 13 amino acids. CDR3 bases: TGTGCCAGCAGTTACTCGAGGGGGACTGAAGCTTTCTTT. This encodes CASSYSRGTEAFF.